The entry that follows covers one TCR beta chain sequence. Its matching antigen is unknown. Only in-frame clones appear in the TCRdb table, and some are missing; sequencing was by immunoSEQ multiplex PCR. Of tens of thousands of clones listed, 85% to 95% are singletons. This sample is drawn from a study of cytomegalovirus exposure and HLA in healthy donors. V was cut by 6 bases and J by 6 bases, with 21 bases left in between. This CDR3 spans 16 amino acids. CDR1 and CDR2 from the germline V gene are SGHAT and FQNNGV. Study results and caveats: Cytomegalovirus-associated status was assigned to some 180 TCR beta chains. Rare TCR sequences dominated, though some public TCRs recurred in many donors.

The V call is TRBV11-2, the J call TRBJ2-1, with D possibly matching TRBD2 (6 bases). The TCR comes from a man in his late teens or twenties in good health and CMV-seronegative. Sequencing was done on a sample of PBMCs. The CDR3 DNA sequence: TGTGCCAGCAGACGCGGGCCTAGTATCGGGGGCAATGAGCAGTTCTTC. Its protein is CASRRGPSIGGNEQFF.